This T cell receptor (beta chain) appears in the sequencing data of a study of blood T cell repertoires in COVID-19. Study-level background: Researchers got acute and convalescent COVID-19 samples from the United States, Italy and Spain. Sample material is recorded as cDNA or gDNA derived from T cells, B-cell-depleted T cells, or PBMCs.

The CDR3 sequence is 16 residues long. CDR1 and CDR2 from the germline V gene are LNHDA and SQIVND (reference sequence). Trimming left V 5 bases short and J 2 bases short, with 15 bases between. In the authors' workflow: For nucleated cells, counts were estimated from reference gene primer amplification. Some clones are missing from TCRdb's copy, which holds only in-frame ones; the method was immunoSEQ multiplex PCR. V, J and clone size derive from that table, while D and trimming were established from the DNA sequence. The table has 100,000 to 150,000 clones, approximately 90% seen once; the top ten hold 10%.

The chain carries TRBV19 and TRBJ2-2; D may be TRBD1 (6 bases). The TCR comes from a man in his fifties with acute or convalescent COVID-19. Sequencing input: peripheral blood. The CDR3 DNA follows: TGTGCCAGTAGTCCCTTGGGGGCGACCAACACCGGGGAGCTGTTTTTT. This translates into CASSPLGATNTGELFF.